The sequence of this T cell receptor (beta chain) was determined in a study of patients and donors after allogeneic stem cell transplantation. This clonotype has only a few counts. TCRdb re-analysed the RT-PCR reads in MiXCR, keeping a single row per CDR3 protein. Of 20,000 or so distinct CDR3 sequences detected, roughly 4.5% appear once; the ten largest clones hold roughly 37%. CDR3 length equals 13 residues. V shed 2 bases and J 7 bases; nucleotides not matched to a gene: 6. The germline CDR1 and CDR2 sequences are SGDLS and YYNGEE. The specimen was blood, either unsorted or a sorted T cell fraction (not recorded which). The origin of this receptor is a human donor who was either an allogeneic HSCT recipient or a stem cell or donor lymphocyte infusion donor (not recorded which). It is not recorded whose cells these are; they may come from a transplant donor. The chain combines TRBV9 with TRBJ2-7; TRBD1 matches at 7 bases. CDR3 residues: CASSVHEGAEQYF. The CDR3 DNA reads TGTGCCAGCAGCGTCCACGAGGGGGCGGAGCAGTACTTC.